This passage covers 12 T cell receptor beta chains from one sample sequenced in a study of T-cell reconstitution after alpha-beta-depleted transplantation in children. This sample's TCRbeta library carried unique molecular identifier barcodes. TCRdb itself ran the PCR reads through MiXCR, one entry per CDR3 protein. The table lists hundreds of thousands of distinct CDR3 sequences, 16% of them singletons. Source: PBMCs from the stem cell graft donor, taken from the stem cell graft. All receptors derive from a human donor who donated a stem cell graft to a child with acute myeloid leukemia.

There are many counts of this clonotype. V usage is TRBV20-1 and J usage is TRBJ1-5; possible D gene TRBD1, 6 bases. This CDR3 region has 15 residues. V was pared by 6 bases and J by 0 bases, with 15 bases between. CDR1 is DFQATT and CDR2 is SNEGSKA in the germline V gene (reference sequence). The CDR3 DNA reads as TGCAGTGCCCCGGCCCAGGGGTATAGCAATCAGCCCCAGCATTTT. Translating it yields CSAPAQGYSNQPQHF.

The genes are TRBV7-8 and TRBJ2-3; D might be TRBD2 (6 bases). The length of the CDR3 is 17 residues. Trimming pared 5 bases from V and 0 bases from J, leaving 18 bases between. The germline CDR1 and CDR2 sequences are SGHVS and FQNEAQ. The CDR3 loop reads CASSRALAVASTDTQYF. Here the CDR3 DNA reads TGTGCCAGCAGCCGGGCCTTAGCGGTCGCTAGCACAGATACGCAGTATTTT.

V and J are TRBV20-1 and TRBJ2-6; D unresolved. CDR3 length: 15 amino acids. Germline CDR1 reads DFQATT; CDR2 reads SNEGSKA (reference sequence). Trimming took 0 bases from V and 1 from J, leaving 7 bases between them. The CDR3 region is CSARDVGSGANVLTF. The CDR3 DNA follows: TGCAGTGCTAGAGACGTGGGTTCTGGGGCCAACGTCCTGACTTTC.

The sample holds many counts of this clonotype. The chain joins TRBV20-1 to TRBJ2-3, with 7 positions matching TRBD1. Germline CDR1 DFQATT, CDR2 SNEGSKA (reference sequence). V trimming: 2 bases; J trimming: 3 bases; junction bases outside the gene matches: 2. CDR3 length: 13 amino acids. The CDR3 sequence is CSARTGETDTQYF. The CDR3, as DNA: TGCAGTGCTAGAACAGGGGAAACAGATACGCAGTATTTT.

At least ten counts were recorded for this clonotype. The CDR3 loop reads CSALPGSSYNEQFF. The CDR3, as DNA: TGCAGTGCACTCCCCGGTAGCTCCTACAATGAGCAGTTCTTC. This chain connects TRBV20-1 to TRBJ2-1, with unresolved D. The CDR3 loop spans 14 amino acids. Trimming took off 6 bases at V and 0 bases at J, with 12 bases between the two ends. The V gene's germline CDR1 is DFQATT and CDR2 SNEGSKA (reference sequence).

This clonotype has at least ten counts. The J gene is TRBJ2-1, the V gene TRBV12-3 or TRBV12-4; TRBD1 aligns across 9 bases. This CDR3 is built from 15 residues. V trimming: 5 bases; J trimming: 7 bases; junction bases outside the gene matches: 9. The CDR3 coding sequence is TGTGCCAGCAGTAGCACAGGGGGCGCATGGAATGAGCAGTTCTTC. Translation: CASSSTGGAWNEQFF.

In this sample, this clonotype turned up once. CDR3 in DNA: TGTGCCAGCAGCGCGGGACAGGCCCTAGGAAAACTGTTTTTT. Its translation is CASSAGQALGKLFF. V usage is TRBV12-3 or TRBV12-4 and J usage is TRBJ1-4; 8 nucleotides match TRBD1. CDR3 length equals 14 residues. V lost 6 bases to trimming and J lost 10 bases; unmatched junction nucleotides: 10.

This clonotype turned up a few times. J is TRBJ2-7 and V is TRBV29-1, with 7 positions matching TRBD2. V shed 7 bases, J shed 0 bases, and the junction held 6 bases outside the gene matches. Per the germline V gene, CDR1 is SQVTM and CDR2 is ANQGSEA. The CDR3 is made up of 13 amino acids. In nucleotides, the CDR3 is TGCAGCGCCGCTAGCGGTAGCTCCTACGAGCAGTACTTC. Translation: CSAASGSSYEQYF.

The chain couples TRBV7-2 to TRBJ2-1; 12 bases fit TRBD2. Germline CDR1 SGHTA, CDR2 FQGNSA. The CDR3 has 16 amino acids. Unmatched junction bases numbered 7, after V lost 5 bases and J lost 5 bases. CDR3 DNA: TGTGCCAGCAGCGTTAGACTAGCGGGGGCCCACAATGAGCAGTTCTTC. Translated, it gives CASSVRLAGAHNEQFF.

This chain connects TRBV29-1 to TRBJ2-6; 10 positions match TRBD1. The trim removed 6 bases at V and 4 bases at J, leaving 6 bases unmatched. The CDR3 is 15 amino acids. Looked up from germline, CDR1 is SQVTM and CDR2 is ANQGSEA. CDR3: CSVGQGNSGANVLTF. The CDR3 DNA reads TGCAGCGTGGGACAGGGGAATTCAGGGGCCAACGTCCTGACTTTC.

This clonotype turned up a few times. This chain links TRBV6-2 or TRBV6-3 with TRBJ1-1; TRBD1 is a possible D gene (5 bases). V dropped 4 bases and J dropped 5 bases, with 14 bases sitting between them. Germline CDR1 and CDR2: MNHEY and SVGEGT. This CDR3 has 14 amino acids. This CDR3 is CASSSSLKGTEAFF. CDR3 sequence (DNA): TGTGCCAGCAGTTCCTCCCTCAAGGGGACTGAAGCTTTCTTT.

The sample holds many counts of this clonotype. The CDR3 reads CSADIAGTETYEQYF. DNA of the CDR3: TGCAGTGCTGACATTGCCGGGACAGAAACCTACGAGCAGTACTTC. The chain carries TRBV20-1 and TRBJ2-7; 7 positions match TRBD1. Germline CDR1 reads DFQATT; CDR2 reads SNEGSKA (reference sequence). V lost 5 bases, J lost 2 bases, and 12 bases stayed unmatched. CDR3 size: 15 residues.